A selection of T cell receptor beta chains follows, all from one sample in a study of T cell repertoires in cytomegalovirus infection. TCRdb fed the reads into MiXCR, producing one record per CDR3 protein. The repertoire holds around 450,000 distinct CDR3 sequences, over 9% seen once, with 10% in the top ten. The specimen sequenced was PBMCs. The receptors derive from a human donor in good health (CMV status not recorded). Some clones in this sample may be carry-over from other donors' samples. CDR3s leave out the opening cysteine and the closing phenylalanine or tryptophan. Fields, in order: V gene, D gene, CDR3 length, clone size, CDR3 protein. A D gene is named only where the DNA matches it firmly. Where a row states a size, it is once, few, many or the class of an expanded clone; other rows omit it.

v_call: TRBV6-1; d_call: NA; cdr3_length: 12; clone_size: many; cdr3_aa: ASSRGAVNTEAF
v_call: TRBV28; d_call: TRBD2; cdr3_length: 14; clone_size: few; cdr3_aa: ASSLGSAGGGYEQY
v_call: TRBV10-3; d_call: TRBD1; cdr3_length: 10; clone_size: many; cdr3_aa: AGGGQNYGYT
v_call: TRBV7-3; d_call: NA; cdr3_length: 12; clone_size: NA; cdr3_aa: ASSSGMIGTEAF
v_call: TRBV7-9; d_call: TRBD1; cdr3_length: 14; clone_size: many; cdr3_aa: ASSLVGQGNTGELF
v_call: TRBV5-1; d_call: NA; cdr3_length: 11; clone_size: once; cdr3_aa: ASSWDGKETQY
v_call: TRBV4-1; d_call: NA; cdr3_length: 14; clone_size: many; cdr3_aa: ASSHYGGRNTGELF
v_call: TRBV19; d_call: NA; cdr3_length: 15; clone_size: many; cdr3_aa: ASSSRTNLIMNTEAF
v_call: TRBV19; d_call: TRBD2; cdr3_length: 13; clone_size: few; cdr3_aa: ASSQLAGVQETQY
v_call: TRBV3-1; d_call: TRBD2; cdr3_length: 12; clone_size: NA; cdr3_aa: ASSRLAGGGEQF
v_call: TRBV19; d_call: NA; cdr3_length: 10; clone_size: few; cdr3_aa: ASSIYGTEAF
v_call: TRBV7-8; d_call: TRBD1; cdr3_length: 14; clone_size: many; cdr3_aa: ASSSPRDSRNQPQH
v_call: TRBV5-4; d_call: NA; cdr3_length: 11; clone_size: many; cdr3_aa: ASSLNQGYGYT
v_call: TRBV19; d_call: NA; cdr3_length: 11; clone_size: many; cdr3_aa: ASSIGRATEAF
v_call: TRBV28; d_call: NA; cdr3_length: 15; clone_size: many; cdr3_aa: ASSSPSWGSNTGELF
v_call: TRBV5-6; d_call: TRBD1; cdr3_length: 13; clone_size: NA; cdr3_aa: ASSWGQFMKTEAF
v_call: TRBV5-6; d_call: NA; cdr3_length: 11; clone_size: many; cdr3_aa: ASSQLGVHEQF
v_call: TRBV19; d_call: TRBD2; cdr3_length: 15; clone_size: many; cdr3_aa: ASSIDRPTSGNNEQF
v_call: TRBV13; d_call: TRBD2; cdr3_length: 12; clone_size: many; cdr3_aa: ASSFRGGRETQY
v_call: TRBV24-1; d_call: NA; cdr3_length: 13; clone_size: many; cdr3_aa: ATEALAGTPSEQF
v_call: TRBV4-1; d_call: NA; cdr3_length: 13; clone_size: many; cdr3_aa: ASSHRGDPADTQY
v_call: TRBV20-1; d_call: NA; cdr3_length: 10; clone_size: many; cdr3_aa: SARGQEETQY
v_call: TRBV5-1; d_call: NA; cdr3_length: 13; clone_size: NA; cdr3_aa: ASSLAWGGANVLT
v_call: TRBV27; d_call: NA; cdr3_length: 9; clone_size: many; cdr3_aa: ASRKGYEQY
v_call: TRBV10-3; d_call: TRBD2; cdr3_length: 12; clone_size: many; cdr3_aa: ASTGTSDYNEQF
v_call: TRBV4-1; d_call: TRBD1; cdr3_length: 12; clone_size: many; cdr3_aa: ASSQVGQGYGYT